The 7 T cell receptor beta chains below come from one sample, sequenced in a study of post-analysis software for immune sequencing data (dated by TCRdb to about 2015). Study-level results and caveats: Significantly higher frequencies in patients than in controls were found for roughly 5 TRBV segments, including TRBV5-6, TRBV5-1 and TRBV20-1.

Receptors were amplified or captured by PCR. TCRdb records Illumina HiSeq 2500 as the sequencer. To reduce PCR and sequencing biases, unique molecular identifiers were built into the TCR beta cDNA libraries. The raw public data were reprocessed by TCRdb itself: fastp quality trimming at Q25, MiXCR clonotype calling, in-frame beta chains only. Identical CDR3 proteins give one entry, which carries the most common genes and DNA. Here the sample has approximately 660,000 distinct CDR3 sequences; roughly three fifths occur a single time. The ten largest clones add up to around 10% of the sample. The antigens for these receptors are not known. Material for sequencing was blood. The receptor source for this set is a girl aged 2 to 10 with multiple sclerosis.

The chain employs TRBV6-2 or TRBV6-3 and TRBJ1-2, with no clear D. Germline V CDR1 and CDR2: MNHEY, SVGEGT. V lost 2 bases, J lost 6 bases, and 16 bases lay in between. CDR3 length equals 15 residues. CDR3 loop: CASSYGNEGLNGYTF. The CDR3 DNA reads as TGTGCCAGCAGTTACGGTAACGAGGGTCTGAATGGCTACACCTTC.

The rearrangement uses TRBV7-2 and TRBJ2-5; no firm D call. The germline V and J ends were trimmed by 1 base and 1 base, with 10 bases remaining between them. The V gene's germline CDR1 is SGHTA and CDR2 FQGNSA. The CDR3 extends over 15 amino acids. The CDR3 protein is CASSLVGMVQETQYF. CDR3 nucleotide sequence: TGTGCCAGCAGCTTAGTGGGGATGGTCCAAGAGACCCAGTACTTC.

The chain uses TRBV20-1 and TRBJ2-1, with TRBD2 identical over 7 bases. V was pared by 3 bases and J by 3 bases, with 5 bases of the junction left unmatched. Germline V gene sequence: CDR1 DFQATT, CDR2 SNEGSKA (reference sequence). The length of the CDR3 is 14 residues. CDR3 in amino acids: CSASRDYRYNEQFF. Here the CDR3 DNA reads TGCAGTGCTAGCCGGGACTACCGCTACAATGAGCAGTTCTTC.

This clonotype was observed once. The chain combines TRBV6-5 with TRBJ1-5; TRBD1 agrees at 11 bases. J lost 6 bases, V lost 5 bases, and 6 bases had no gene match. The germline gives CDR1 MNHEY, CDR2 SVGAGI. The CDR3 sequence is 15 residues long. The chain's CDR3 is CASSERDRGGQPQHF. DNA of the CDR3: TGTGCCAGCAGTGAGAGGGACAGGGGGGGTCAGCCCCAGCATTTT.

This chain links TRBV20-1 with TRBJ2-5; 9 nucleotides line up with TRBD2. The CDR3 sequence is 13 residues long. V trimming: 4 bases; J trimming: 7 bases; junction bases outside the gene matches: 7. CDR1 and CDR2 from the germline V gene are DFQATT and SNEGSKA (reference sequence). In nucleotides, the CDR3 is TGCAGTGCTAAAGCGGGGGGAGGAGCGACCCAGTACTTC. Residues: CSAKAGGGATQYF.

V gene TRBV2 combines with J gene TRBJ1-2; 8 bases agree with TRBD1. J lost 11 bases, V lost 8 bases, and 13 bases had no gene match. Germline assignment: CDR1 SNHLY and CDR2 FYNNEI. The CDR3 is 13 residues long. CDR3 nucleotide sequence: TGTGCCAGCGGGGAGCAGGGGGCTTGGCATTACACCTTC. As protein: CASGEQGAWHYTF.

This clonotype was found a few times. The chain joins TRBV29-1 to TRBJ2-7; the D gene is possibly TRBD1 (6 bases). CDR1 SQVTM and CDR2 ANQGSEA come from the germline V gene. There are 15 residues in the CDR3. V dropped 6 bases and J dropped 3 bases, with 21 bases sitting between them. The CDR3 nucleotides read TGCAGCGTCGGCCTCAACAGGGTAAGGGGCTACGAGCAGTACTTC. Translation: CSVGLNRVRGYEQYF.